The 15 T cell receptor beta chains given below trace back to one sample, sequenced in a study of blood T cells in healthy people across ages. Then a second PCR, running about 6 to 12 cycles, was carried out with a sample-barcoded 5' primer and a J-beta primer mix. From the 5' RACE reads, TCRdb called clonotypes with MiXCR, one entry per CDR3 protein. In the table there are about 580,000 distinct CDR3 sequences, roughly 43% of which are singletons. Sequenced material: blood. The receptors were gathered from a man older than 75 in good health.

This clonotype was seen only a few times. The DNA of the CDR3 is TGTGCCATCAGTGAAGTTCCGGGACAGGGAGAAAAACTGTTTTTT. Translated, it gives CAISEVPGQGEKLFF. The chain uses TRBV10-3 and TRBJ1-4, with 9 positions matching TRBD1. This CDR3 spans 15 amino acids. In germline, CDR1 is ENHRY, CDR2 SYGVKD. V trimming: 3 bases; J trimming: 8 bases; junction bases outside the gene matches: 7.

This clonotype was seen only a few times. This rearrangement joins TRBV9 to TRBJ2-3, with D uncertain. The ends were cut back, 0 bases at V and 6 bases at J, with 8 bases in the middle. Germline loops: CDR1 SGDLS, CDR2 YYNGEE. The CDR3 is 13 residues long. The CDR3 loop reads CASSVEIRDTQYF. The CDR3 DNA is TGTGCCAGCAGCGTAGAGATTCGGGATACGCAGTATTTT.

The chain employs TRBV6-1 and TRBJ2-7, with a weak D call TRBD2 (6 bases). The germline gives CDR1 MNHNS, CDR2 SASEGT. The CDR3 runs 14 residues. V was shortened by 5 bases and J by 2 bases, with 13 bases between the two germline ends. CDR3 amino acids: CASSPGARPYEQYF. In DNA form, the CDR3 reads TGTGCCAGCAGTCCGGGAGCGCGGCCCTACGAGCAGTACTTC.

V is TRBV7-2 and J is TRBJ1-4; D is perhaps TRBD1 (6 bases). The CDR3 totals 15 residues. V lost 3 bases to trimming and J lost 0 bases, with 8 bases between them. CDR1 and CDR2 from the germline V gene are SGHTA and FQGNSA. CDR3 nucleotides: TGTGCCAGCAGCTTGCGACAGGCAACTAATGAAAAACTGTTTTTT. Translating gives CASSLRQATNEKLFF. The variable domain in full, with the rest retrieved from reference TRBV7-2 and TRBJ1-4, is GAGVSQSPSNKVTEKGKDVELRCDPISGHTALYWYRQSLGQGLEFLIYFQGNSAPDKSGLPSDRFSAERTGGSVSTLTIQRTQQEDSAVYLCASSLRQATNEKLFFGSGTQLSVL.

This clonotype has only a few counts. This rearrangement joins TRBV7-9 to TRBJ2-5, with TRBD1 matching 7 bases. The CDR3 is made up of 18 amino acids. CDR1 is SEHNR, CDR2 FQNEAQ, per germline (reference sequence). V was pared by 0 bases and J by 2 bases, with 12 bases of the junction left unmatched. CDR3 bases: TGTGCCAGCAGCTTAGCGCTGAGTGCCGGACAGGTACAAGAGACCCAGTACTTC. Translation gives CASSLALSAGQVQETQYF.

The chain couples TRBV12-5 to TRBJ2-5, with 8 positions matching TRBD1. The J call is uncertain, as TRBJ2-7 better fits the DNA end. The CDR3 has 14 residues. Germline V CDR1 and CDR2: LGHNT, FRNRAP. The CDR3: CASAPPSTGDEQYF. CDR3 bases: TGTGCTAGTGCCCCCCCATCGACAGGGGACGAGCAGTACTTC.

This clonotype came up a few times. V is TRBV4-3 and J is TRBJ2-1; 11 bases match TRBD2. Germline assignment: CDR1 LGHNA and CDR2 YSLEER. V shed 0 bases and J 9 bases; nucleotides not matched to a gene: 7. The CDR3 runs to 16 residues. The CDR3 nucleotides are TGCGCCAGCAGCCAAGAACTCACTAGCGGGAGTCCTGAGCAGTTCTTC. Its protein product is CASSQELTSGSPEQFF.

This chain links TRBV27 with TRBJ2-1, with a weak D call TRBD1 (7 bases). V shed 3 bases and J shed 7 bases, with 16 bases lying between them. The CDR3 has 15 residues. Germline values: CDR1 MNHEY, CDR2 SMNVEV (reference sequence). This CDR3 reads CASSFSLAGGNEQFF. The CDR3 DNA reads TGTGCCAGCAGTTTTTCCCTTGCAGGGGGGAATGAGCAGTTCTTC.

This rearrangement joins TRBV6-2 or TRBV6-3 to TRBJ2-5; D is unclear. CDR1 is MNHEY and CDR2 is SVGEGT in the germline V gene. Between the trimmed V and J ends, which lost 5 bases and 0 bases, there was a span of 16 bases. This CDR3 contains 16 residues. This CDR3 reads CASSLGETPYQETQYF. Written as DNA, the CDR3 is TGTGCCAGCAGTCTCGGTGAGACACCGTACCAAGAGACCCAGTACTTC.

This clonotype came up a few times. The chain has TRBV5-1 and TRBJ1-2; 11 bases fit TRBD1. The J segment lost 7 bases and the V segment lost 4 bases, leaving 3 bases of the junction unmatched. The CDR3 runs 13 residues. CDR1 and CDR2 (germline): SGHRS, YFSETQ. CDR3 in DNA: TGCGCCAGCAGCCTGGGACAGGGGGTTGGCTACACCTTC. Amino acids: CASSLGQGVGYTF.

In this sample, this clonotype turned up many times. J is TRBJ2-1 and V is TRBV7-9, with 9 bases lining up with TRBD2. V lost 2 bases to trimming and J lost 8 bases; unmatched junction nucleotides: 7. Germline assignment: CDR1 SEHNR and CDR2 FQNEAQ (reference sequence). The CDR3 is 15 residues long. DNA for the CDR3: TGTGCCAGCAGCTTATTTAGCGGGGGACACGATGAGCAGTTCTTC. Translation gives CASSLFSGGHDEQFF.

This clonotype was observed a handful of times. The CDR3 DNA sequence: TGTGCCAGCAGCCGATCGAGGACTAGCGGGGGGGGCAATGAGCAGTTCTTC. This gives the protein CASSRSRTSGGGNEQFF. The J gene is TRBJ2-1, the V gene TRBV3-1; 15 nucleotides align to TRBD2. Germline values: CDR1 LGHDT, CDR2 YNNKEL (reference sequence). V shed 4 bases and J 6 bases; nucleotides not matched to a gene: 7. CDR3 length: 17 residues.

The V gene is TRBV6-5, the J gene TRBJ2-3; the D gene is possibly TRBD1 (6 bases). The CDR3 is 14 residues long. Trimming cost V 5 bases and J 4 bases, with 13 bases left between them. Germline values: CDR1 MNHEY, CDR2 SVGAGI. In nucleotides, the CDR3 is TGTGCCAGCAGTGTAAGACAGGCCGCAGATACGCAGTATTTT. This codes for CASSVRQAADTQYF.

The sample holds a few counts of this clonotype. The V and J genes are TRBV20-1 and TRBJ2-6; D ambiguous. Trimming pared 6 bases from V and 3 bases from J, leaving 9 bases between. This CDR3 is 13 amino acids long. In germline, CDR1 is DFQATT, CDR2 SNEGSKA (reference sequence). Written as DNA, the CDR3 is TGCAGTGCCGGAGATGTTGGGGCCAACGTCCTGACTTTC. Translating it yields CSAGDVGANVLTF.

This clonotype was counted a few times. The rearrangement uses TRBV20-1 and TRBJ1-2; D uncertain. The ends were cut back, 0 bases at V and 2 bases at J, with 7 bases in the middle. The CDR3 has 13 residues. Germline CDR1 reads DFQATT; CDR2 reads SNEGSKA (reference sequence). Here the CDR3 reads CSAREAENYGYTF. The CDR3, as DNA: TGCAGTGCTAGAGAAGCAGAGAACTATGGCTACACCTTC.